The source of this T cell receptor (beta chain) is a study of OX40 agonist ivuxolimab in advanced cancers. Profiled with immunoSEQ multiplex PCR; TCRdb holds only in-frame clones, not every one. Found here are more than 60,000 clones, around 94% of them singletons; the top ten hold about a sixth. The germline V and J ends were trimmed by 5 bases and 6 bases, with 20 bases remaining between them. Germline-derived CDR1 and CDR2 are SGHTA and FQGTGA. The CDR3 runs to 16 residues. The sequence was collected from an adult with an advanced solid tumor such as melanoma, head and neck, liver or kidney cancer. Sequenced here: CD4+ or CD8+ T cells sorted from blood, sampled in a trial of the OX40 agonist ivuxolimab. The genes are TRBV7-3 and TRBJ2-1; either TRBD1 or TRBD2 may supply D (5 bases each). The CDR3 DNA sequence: TGTGCCAGCAGCCCGAGAGGGGTTGAGTTCGGCAATGAGCAGTTCTTC. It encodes CASSPRGVEFGNEQFF. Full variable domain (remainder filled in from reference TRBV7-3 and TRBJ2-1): GAGVSQTPSNKVTEKGKYVELRCDPISGHTALYWYRQSLGQGPEFLIYFQGTGAADDSGLPNDRFFAVRPEGSVSTLKIQRTERGDSAVYLCASSPRGVEFGNEQFFGPGTRLTVL.